The T cell receptor (beta chain) under discussion was sequenced for a study of blood T cell repertoires in COVID-19. The wider study: The study drew acute and convalescent COVID-19 samples from the United States, Italy and Spain. T cells, B-cell-depleted T cells, or PBMCs supplied cDNA or gDNA.

Per the original methods: Nucleated cell counts were estimated from reference gene primer amplification. Profiled with immunoSEQ multiplex PCR; TCRdb holds only in-frame clones, not every one. That table supplies the V and J calls and clone size; D and trimming were determined from the DNA. The table records approximately 250,000 clones, about 89% of them present only once. The CDR3 contains 13 residues. Germline V gives CDR1 MNHEY, CDR2 SVGAGI. Trimming shortened V by 2 bases and J by 7 bases, and 9 bases separated the two germline ends. This TCR derives from a man aged 40-50 years with active or convalescent COVID-19. Sequencing was carried out using peripheral blood. The V call is TRBV6-5, the J call TRBJ2-1; tentative D call: TRBD2 (6 bases). CDR3 nucleotides: TGTGCCAGCAGTTACAGGAGCGGGAATGAGCAGTTCTTC. It encodes CASSYRSGNEQFF.